The clone carrying this T cell receptor beta chain showed up just a few times. No antigen is known for it. Despite likely unrecorded immune exposures, the donors were nominally healthy at the time of sampling. The data were obtained in a study of cytomegalovirus exposure and HLA in healthy donors. The ends lost 5 bases at V and 6 bases at J; junction bases unmatched: 9. Per germline, CDR1 SEHNR and CDR2 FQNEAQ (reference sequence). This CDR3 is 14 amino acids long. Primers: 60 Vbeta forward and 13 Jbeta reverse. Profiling relied on immunoSEQ multiplex PCR, and the TCRdb table lists in-frame clones only, not all of them. The sample shows under 250,000 clones, about three quarters of them seen only once. Study-wide results and caveats: Upon later analysis, TCR association rates were observed to vary by HLA locus, being highest for DRB1 and lowest for HLA-C. TCR beta V- and J-gene trimming, according to a later analysis, was linked to a missense DCLRE1C variant. Later analysis suggested most CMV-associated TCR beta chains were HLA-restricted.

This sequence originates from a boy aged 5-17 years in good health and CMV-seronegative. Sequencing was done on a sample of PBMCs. V usage is TRBV7-9 and J usage is TRBJ2-7; the match to TRBD2 covers 8 bases. CDR3 nucleotides: TGTGCCAGCAGCCGTAGGACTAGCCTCGCCGAGCAGTACTTC. Translation gives CASSRRTSLAEQYF.